This T cell receptor (beta chain) originates from a study of blood T cell repertoires in COVID-19. Germline trimming cut 4 bases from V and 0 bases from J; bases unmatched to any gene: 7. Germline V gene sequence: CDR1 SGHNT, CDR2 YYREEE (reference sequence). The length of the CDR3 is 17 residues. Study processing details: Estimated nucleated cell counts came from reference gene primer amplification. This table comes from immunoSEQ multiplex PCR, and its TCRdb copy is limited to in-frame clones, with some not included. V, J and clone size are those of that table, while D and trimming were read from the DNA. Among roughly 71,000 clones listed, 70% to 90% were seen once.

The sequencing input was peripheral blood. The origin of this receptor is a man in his fifties or sixties with acute or convalescent COVID-19. V and J are TRBV5-4 and TRBJ2-6, with TRBD1 matching over 7 bases. CDR3 nucleotides: TGTGCCAGCAGCCCTCGGACAGGTAACTCTGGGGCCAACGTCCTGACTTTC. This encodes CASSPRTGNSGANVLTF.